The present TCR beta chain was sequenced within a study of blood T cell repertoires in COVID-19. Study in general: From the United States, Italy and Spain came samples of acute and convalescent COVID-19. PBMCs, B-cell-depleted T cells, or T cells provided the cDNA or gDNA that made up the material.

Recovered participants had two consecutive negative NP/OP PCR tests, healthcare professional clearance, or symptom resolution. V lost 1 base, J lost 4 bases, and 10 bases lay in between. This CDR3 has 14 residues. Germline CDR1 reads LNHDA; CDR2 reads SQIVND (reference sequence). This clone was counted once. Authors' methods: How many nucleated cells were present was estimated from reference gene primer amplification. Repertoires were generated with immunoSEQ multiplex PCR, while TCRdb's copy carries only in-frame clones and drops some. V and J calls and clone size are as listed in that table; D and trimming were resolved from the DNA. The repertoire consists of under 250,000 clones, with roughly 85% occurring once and the leading ten covering roughly 10%.

The TCR sequence derives from a young man who had recovered from COVID-19. This rearrangement joins TRBV19 to TRBJ1-2; D is uncertain. Sequenced material: PBMCs or T cells enriched from blood (not recorded which). In nucleotides, the CDR3 is TGTGCCAGTAGTATAGGGTCTGCGGGCTATGGCTACACCTTC. Its translation: CASSIGSAGYGYTF.